This TCR beta chain was recovered during a study of OX40 agonist ivuxolimab in advanced cancers. About the research overall: People in dose escalation had one of these cancers: hepatocellular carcinoma, melanoma, renal cell or head and neck cancer.

The protocol was immunoSEQ multiplex PCR, while the TCRdb copy is restricted to in-frame clones and leaves out a portion. The sample gives some 140,000 clones, roughly nine tenths of which show up once; less than 1.1% is in the top ten. This clone was recorded a few times. Losses at the gene ends were 3 bases for V and 9 bases for J; bases not matched to a gene: 2. Germline CDR1 reads SGHVS; CDR2 reads FQNEAQ. This CDR3 spans 12 amino acids. J is TRBJ2-1 and V is TRBV7-8; 7 bases are a match to TRBD2. The clonotype comes from an adult with an advanced solid tumor such as melanoma, head and neck, liver or kidney cancer. This material consisted of CD4+ or CD8+ T cells sorted from blood, taken in a trial of the OX40 agonist ivuxolimab. CDR3: CASSFSGGEQFF. The CDR3, as DNA: TGTGCCAGCAGCTTTTCGGGAGGTGAGCAGTTCTTC.